This T cell receptor beta chain was documented in a study of vaccination and CD4 T cells after COVID-19. Background on the study: Sampling after COVID took place at a median of 101 days (range 35 to 161) following diagnosis. Cells were stimulated with overlapping spike peptides from SARS-CoV-2, HCoV-NL63, HCoV-OC43 and HCoV-229E.

The Oncomine TCR Beta short-read assay sequenced DNA from cultured CD4+ T cells. TCRdb reprocessed the PCR reads via MiXCR and lists one record per CDR3 protein. This sample has about 19,000 distinct CDR3 sequences, with approximately 50% found just once. Treatment noted: approximately 9-day PBMC culture with coronavirus spike peptide pools or control peptides (ViraFEST assay). Cultures used more than 1.5 million PBMCs per well, 7.5 to 10 IU/ml IL-2 and about 10 ug/ml peptides. Remarks on this clonotype: Its antigen remains unidentified.

General observations from the study: Median SARS-CoV-2-reactive clonotype numbers went up from roughly 21 to 40, but not significantly.

Trimming left V 0 bases short and J 7 bases short, with 12 bases between. The CDR3 covers 15 residues. Germline CDR1 is KGHDR and CDR2 is SFDVKD. Sequencing was carried out using CD4+ T cells from blood, cultured in vitro. V and J are TRBV24-1 and TRBJ1-5, with no clear D. The receptor comes from a human donor who had recovered from COVID-19. The chain's CDR3 is CATSDLQEGRQPQHF. The CDR3 DNA sequence: TGTGCCACCAGTGATTTGCAAGAAGGCCGCCAGCCCCAGCATTTT.